This record covers a single T cell receptor (beta chain). What it binds is not known. TCRdb independently ran MiXCR on the 5' RACE reads; one entry per CDR3 protein. The repertoire includes about 55,000 distinct CDR3 sequences, 4.2% of them detected once, and roughly 3.1% sits in the top ten. The entry originates in a study of neurological immune-mediated disorders. General study results and limits: The multiple sclerosis repertoire cluster showed no association with any clinical or MRI feature. The authors stated that larger cohorts are needed.

The sequence was collected from a man in his fifties or sixties with multiple sclerosis. Sequencing was performed on PBMCs.

CDR3 sequence: CASSPSGTGPETQYF. The CDR3 DNA reads TGTGCCAGCAGTCCTTCCGGGACAGGGCCAGAGACCCAGTACTTC. The chain combines TRBV28 with TRBJ2-5; TRBD1 aligns across 9 bases. This CDR3 comprises 15 residues. V dropped 5 bases and J dropped 4; count of bases not matched to a gene: 8. Germline V gene data show CDR1 as MDHEN and CDR2 as SYDVKM.